These T cell receptor beta chains were read from a single sample in a study of cytomegalovirus exposure and HLA in healthy donors. Sequencing used immunoSEQ multiplex PCR; TCRdb keeps in-frame clones, though not all of them. The data show approximately 70,000 clones, 74% seen once. What was sequenced was PBMCs. The receptors were sampled from a human donor in good health. Both conserved end residues are part of each CDR3. D genes are given only for firm matches. Clone size appears in some rows only: once, few, many, or a class for an expanded clone.

clone size	V gene	D gene	J gene	CDR3 DNA	CDR3 protein
NA	TRBV10-3	TRBD2	TRBJ2-1	TGTGCCATCAGTGGGTCGGCGGGAGTGTACAATGAGCAGTTCTTC	CAISGSAGVYNEQFF
once	TRBV19	TRBD1	TRBJ1-2	TGTGCCAGTAGTATCATGGCAGGGGGCGGTGGCTACACCTTC	CASSIMAGGGGYTF
NA	TRBV6-5	NA	TRBJ1-3	TGTGCCAGCTTCCCAGGTCTTTACGGAAACACCATATATTTT	CASFPGLYGNTIYF
NA	TRBV30	NA	TRBJ1-2	TGTACCTGGAGTGCCCCCAATGGGCTCGCTAACTATGGCTACACCTTC	CTWSAPNGLANYGYTF
NA	TRBV6-1	TRBD2	TRBJ2-7	TGTGCCAGCAGCACCCCCGGACTAGTTTACGAGCAGTACTTC	CASSTPGLVYEQYF
few	TRBV23-1	TRBD2	TRBJ2-7	TGCGCCAGCAGTCAATCCCGGGAGGGGGGAATTAATAACGAGCAGTACTTC	CASSQSREGGINNEQYF
NA	TRBV20-1	NA	TRBJ2-7	TGCAGTGCTACGGAGGAATACGAGCAGTACTTC	CSATEEYEQYF
NA	TRBV27	TRBD1	TRBJ1-4	TGTGCCAGCAGCTCCTTCCGGGACAGGGCAGCTAATGAAAAACTGTTTTTT	CASSSFRDRAANEKLFF
NA	TRBV30	NA	TRBJ1-2	TGTGCCTGGAGTACAGGACCTGTCCGGGTCCTGGGCTATGGCTACACCTTC	CAWSTGPVRVLGYGYTF
NA	TRBV5-6	NA	TRBJ2-7	TGTGCCAGCAGCTTTAACTACGAGCAGTACTTC	CASSFNYEQYF
NA	TRBV4-1	NA	TRBJ1-2	TGCGCCAGCAGCCAAGAGGCGACATTCTATGGCTACACCTTC	CASSQEATFYGYTF
few	TRBV29-1	NA	TRBJ1-4	TGCAGCGTTCAAATCGGGACAACTAATGAAAAACTGTTTTTT	CSVQIGTTNEKLFF
few	TRBV28	TRBD1	TRBJ1-2	TGTGCCAGCAGCCCCGGGCAGGGGGAATATGGCTACACCTTC	CASSPGQGEYGYTF
NA	TRBV7-3	NA	TRBJ2-1	TGTGCCAGCAGCTCGGACTTCTACAATGAGCAGTTCTTC	CASSSDFYNEQFF
once	TRBV6-6	NA	TRBJ2-1	TGTGCCAGCAGTTACTCTGGGAGCTCCTACAATGAGCAGTTCTTC	CASSYSGSSYNEQFF
NA	TRBV10-1	TRBD2	TRBJ2-1	TGCGCCAGCAGCGCGGGACTAGCGGGAGGGAATGAGCAGTTCTTC	CASSAGLAGGNEQFF
NA	TRBV29-1	NA	TRBJ1-1	TGCAGCGCCAACCCTGGGGGGGGCATTTTGGCTCCTGAAGCTTTCTTT	CSANPGGGILAPEAFF
NA	TRBV25-1	TRBD2	TRBJ2-7	TGTGCCAGCAGTGGAGGGACTAGCGGGAGAGTTAAAAGCTACGAGCAGTACTTC	CASSGGTSGRVKSYEQYF
NA	TRBV7-2	TRBD1	TRBJ1-1	TGTGCCAGCAGCTTGATATGGGACAGGGGGAGGGACACTGAAGCTTTCTTT	CASSLIWDRGRDTEAFF
NA	TRBV6-5	NA	TRBJ2-7	TGTGCCAGCAGAGCCGGGACATCTACCTACGAGCAGTACTTC	CASRAGTSTYEQYF
NA	TRBV11-3	TRBD2	TRBJ2-7	TGTGCCAGCAGCTTGCGAGCGGGACTAGGATACGAGCAGTACTTC	CASSLRAGLGYEQYF
once	TRBV6-5	NA	TRBJ1-1	TGTGCCAGCAGTGACAGCTTTCACACTGAAGCTTTCTTT	CASSDSFHTEAFF
NA	TRBV2	TRBD1	TRBJ2-2	TGTGCCAGCATTCTGACAGGGGCTTCCACCGGGGAGCTGTTTTTT	CASILTGASTGELFF
NA	TRBV5-1	NA	TRBJ2-5	TGCGCCAGCAGAAATGAGGGAATGTACCAAGAGACCCAGTACTTC	CASRNEGMYQETQYF
NA	TRBV19	NA	TRBJ1-2	TGTGCCAGTAGTATACGGCAGGGGTACAACTATGGCTACACCTTC	CASSIRQGYNYGYTF
few	TRBV19	NA	TRBJ2-1	TGTGCCAGTAGTATAGAGGGGGGTTTCTACAATGAGCAGTTCTTC	CASSIEGGFYNEQFF
NA	TRBV25-1	TRBD1	TRBJ2-3	TGTGCCAGCAGTGACCCACAGGGGGCAGATACGCAGTATTTT	CASSDPQGADTQYF
NA	TRBV5-1	TRBD1	TRBJ2-7	TGCGCCAGCAGCTTCACACTGACAGGGGGCGATTACGAGCAGTACTTC	CASSFTLTGGDYEQYF
once	TRBV6-5	TRBD2	TRBJ2-1	TGTGCCAGCATGGGGGGACTAGCGGGAGATGAGCAGTTCTTC	CASMGGLAGDEQFF
once	TRBV2	NA	TRBJ1-2	TGTGCCAGTGGAGGTCACACAGGGAACACCTTC	CASGGHTGNTF
NA	TRBV5-4	NA	TRBJ2-7	TGTGCCAGCAGCAACCCATCTCGGGGTTACGAGCAGTACTTC	CASSNPSRGYEQYF
NA	TRBV5-1	NA	TRBJ2-1	TGCGCCAGCAGCTCCCAACAGGTTGAGCAGTTCTTC	CASSSQQVEQFF
NA	TRBV19	TRBD1	TRBJ2-3	TGTGCCAGCGGGACAGGGGGAGAAGATACGCAGTATTTT	CASGTGGEDTQYF
NA	TRBV2	NA	TRBJ1-1	TGTGCGGGGGGGCCGAAGAACACTGAAGCTTTCTTT	CAGGPKNTEAFF
NA	TRBV7-8	TRBD2	TRBJ2-7	TGTGCCAGCAGCTTAGAAGGGAGGGTTTACGAGCAGTACTTC	CASSLEGRVYEQYF
NA	TRBV4-1	NA	TRBJ1-2	TGCGCCAGCAGCCAAGAATATCGGGGTGGCTATGGCTACACCTTC	CASSQEYRGGYGYTF
NA	TRBV30	NA	TRBJ1-2	TGTGCCGGGGTAGGGTCAGGGCCTGACTATGGCTACACCTTC	CAGVGSGPDYGYTF
NA	TRBV4-1	NA	TRBJ2-7	TGCGCCAGCAGTTCCGGGACTCAAAAAGGGGTCTACGAGCAGTACTTC	CASSSGTQKGVYEQYF
few	TRBV5-1	NA	TRBJ2-7	TGCGCCAGCAGCTTGGCTAGGTTAACAGGCGCCTACGAGCAGTACTTC	CASSLARLTGAYEQYF
NA	TRBV5-1	NA	TRBJ2-1	TGCGCCAGCAGCGAGTACAATGAGCAGTTCTTC	CASSEYNEQFF
NA	TRBV10-3	TRBD1	TRBJ1-1	TGTGCCATCAGTGAATGGACAGGGGGCAACACTGAAGCTTTCTTT	CAISEWTGGNTEAFF
NA	TRBV7-9	NA	TRBJ1-5	TGTGCCAGCAGCCCCCAGGATCAGCCCCAGCATTTT	CASSPQDQPQHF
NA	TRBV20-1	TRBD1	TRBJ1-1	TGCCAAGGGACAGTGAACACTGAAGCTTTCTTT	CQGTVNTEAFF
few	TRBV19	NA	TRBJ1-4	TGTGCCACCGCCAAACCCCAGGGCGGGGACGAAAAACTGTTTTTT	CATAKPQGGDEKLFF
NA	TRBV16	NA	TRBJ1-3	TGTGCCAGCAGCCAATCAGGGGAGGCTGGAAACACCATATATTTT	CASSQSGEAGNTIYF
NA	TRBV27	NA	TRBJ2-7	TGTGCCAGCAGCGAGATTGGTTCGTCCTCCTACGAGCAGTACTTC	CASSEIGSSSYEQYF
NA	TRBV9	TRBD1	TRBJ1-4	TGTGCCAGCAGCCCCGGGACAGGGGCCGGGAGGGGGAAACTGTTTTTT	CASSPGTGAGRGKLFF
NA	TRBV6-6	NA	TRBJ1-1	TGTGCCAGCAGAGGTCAGGTGAACACTGAAGCTTTCTTT	CASRGQVNTEAFF